This T cell receptor beta chain is from a study of shared clonotypes between healthy human individuals. Comments on this clone: Its target is unknown. The same CDR3 arises from other DNA sequences in this sample as well.

V dropped 0 bases and J dropped 0 bases, with 5 bases sitting between them. CDR1 is MNHEY and CDR2 is SVGAGI in the germline V gene. This CDR3 has 14 amino acids. Naive CD8 populations comprised CD45RO-negative cells positively selected for CCR7, excluding terminally differentiated effector memory CD45RA+ cells. Some clones are missing from TCRdb's copy, which holds only in-frame ones; the method was immunoSEQ multiplex PCR. The repertoire consists of around 2,000,000 clones, with 93% occurring once and the leading ten covering more than 1.5%. General study points: Sampling covered blood only; tissue repertoires likely differ. Read depth was anticipated to influence clonotype sharing among donors.

The chain employs TRBV6-5 and TRBJ1-2; D possibly corresponds to TRBD1 (5 bases). This sequence originates from a man aged 18-30 years in good health. Some clones in this sample may be carry-over from other donors' samples. Material: naive CD8+ T cells from PBMCs. In DNA, the CDR3 is TGTGCCAGCAGTTACTCGACAGCTAACTATGGCTACACCTTC. As protein: CASSYSTANYGYTF.